The clone carrying this TCR beta chain was found many times. These data originate in a study of T-cell memory formation after mild COVID-19. This CDR3 region has 13 residues. Germline V gene data show CDR1 as MGHDK and CDR2 as SYGVNS. V lost 4 bases and J lost 0, with 4 bases in between. MiXCR was run by TCRdb on the 5' RACE reads, yielding one entry per CDR3 protein. Here the sample spans about 13,000 distinct CDR3 sequences, around 11% being singletons. This sequence originates from an adult woman who had mild COVID-19 (a few samples of this study predate the infection). Cell type and time point are not known. The sequenced material came from PBMCs or a T cell subset sorted from them (not recorded which). The chain is built from TRBV25-1 and TRBJ2-1; D is unresolved. In DNA, the CDR3 is TGTGCCAGCAGTGGGTCCTCCTACAATGAGCAGTTCTTC. Protein sequence: CASSGSSYNEQFF. Looking up the rest from reference TRBV25-1 and TRBJ2-1 gives the full variable domain: EADIYQTPRYLVIGTGKKITLECSQTMGHDKMYWYQQDPGMELHLIHYSYGVNSTEKGDLSSESTVSRIRTEHFPLTLESARPSHTSQYLCASSGSSYNEQFFGPGTRLTVL.